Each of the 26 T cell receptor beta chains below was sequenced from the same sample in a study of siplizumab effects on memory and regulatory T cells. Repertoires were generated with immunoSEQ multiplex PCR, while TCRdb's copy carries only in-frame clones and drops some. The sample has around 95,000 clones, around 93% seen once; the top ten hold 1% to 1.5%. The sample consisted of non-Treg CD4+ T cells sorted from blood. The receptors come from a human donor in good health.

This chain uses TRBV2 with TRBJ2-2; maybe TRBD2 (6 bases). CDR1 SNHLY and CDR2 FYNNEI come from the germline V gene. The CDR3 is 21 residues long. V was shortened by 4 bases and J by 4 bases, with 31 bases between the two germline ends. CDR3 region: CASSGQPPGLAGSRGTGELFF. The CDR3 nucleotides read TGTGCCAGCAGTGGCCAACCTCCTGGGTTAGCCGGGAGTCGAGGCACCGGGGAGCTGTTTTTT.

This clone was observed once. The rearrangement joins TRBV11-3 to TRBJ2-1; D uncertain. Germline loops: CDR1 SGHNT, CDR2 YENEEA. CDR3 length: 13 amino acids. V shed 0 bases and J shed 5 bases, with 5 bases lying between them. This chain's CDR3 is CASSLDGDNEQFF. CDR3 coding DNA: TGTGCCAGCAGCTTAGACGGTGACAATGAGCAGTTCTTC. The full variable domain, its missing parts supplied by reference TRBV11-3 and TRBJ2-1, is EAGVVQSPRYKIIEKKQPVAFWCNPISGHNTLYWYLQNLGQGPELLIRYENEEAVDDSQLPKDRFSAERLKGVDSTLKIQPAELGDSAVYLCASSLDGDNEQFFGPGTRLTVL.

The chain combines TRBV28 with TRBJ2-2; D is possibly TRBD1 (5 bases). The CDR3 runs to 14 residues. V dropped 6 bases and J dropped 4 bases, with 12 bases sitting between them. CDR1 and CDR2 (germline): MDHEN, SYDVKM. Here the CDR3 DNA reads TGTGCCAGCAGCCCGGACACCGCCACCGGGGAGCTGTTTTTT. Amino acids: CASSPDTATGELFF.

CDR3 DNA: TGTGCCAGCAGCCGCAACTCTGTCTTCGAGCAGTACTTC. Translating gives CASSRNSVFEQYF. The rearrangement uses TRBV7-9 and TRBJ2-7; D remains ambiguous. From germline, CDR1 is SEHNR and CDR2 FQNEAQ (reference sequence). V was pared by 5 bases and J by 6 bases, with 14 bases between. There are 13 residues in the CDR3.

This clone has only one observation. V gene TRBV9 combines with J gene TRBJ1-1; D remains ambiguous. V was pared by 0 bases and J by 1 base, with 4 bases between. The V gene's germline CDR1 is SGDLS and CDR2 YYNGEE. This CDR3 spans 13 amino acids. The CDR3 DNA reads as TGTGCCAGCAGCGTAGAATCGAACACTGAAGCTTTCTTT. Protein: CASSVESNTEAFF.

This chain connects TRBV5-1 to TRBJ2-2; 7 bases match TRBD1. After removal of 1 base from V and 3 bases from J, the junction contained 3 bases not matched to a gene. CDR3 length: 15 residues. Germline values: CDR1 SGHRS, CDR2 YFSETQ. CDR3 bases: TGCGCCAGCAGCTTGAGGGGGCCCGACACCGGGGAGCTGTTTTTT. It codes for CASSLRGPDTGELFF.

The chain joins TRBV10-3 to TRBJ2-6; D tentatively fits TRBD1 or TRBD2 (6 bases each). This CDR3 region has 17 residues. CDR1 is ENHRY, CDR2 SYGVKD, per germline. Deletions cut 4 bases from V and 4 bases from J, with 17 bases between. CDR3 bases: TGTGCCATCAGTGCGGGAGCCCCGGGGGCCGGGGCCAACGTCCTGACTTTC. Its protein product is CAISAGAPGAGANVLTF.

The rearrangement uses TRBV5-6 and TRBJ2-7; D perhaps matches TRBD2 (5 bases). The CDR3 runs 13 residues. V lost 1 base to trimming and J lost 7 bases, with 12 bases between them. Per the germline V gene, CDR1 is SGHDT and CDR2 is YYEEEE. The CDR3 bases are TGTGCCAGCAGCTTGAGGGTCCGGGGTGAGCAGTACTTC. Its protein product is CASSLRVRGEQYF. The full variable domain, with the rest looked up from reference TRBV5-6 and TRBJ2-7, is DAGVTQSPTHLIKTRGQQVTLRCSPKSGHDTVSWYQQALGQGPQFIFQYYEEEERQRGNFPDRFSGHQFPNYSSELNVNALLLGDSALYLCASSLRVRGEQYFGPGTRLTVT.

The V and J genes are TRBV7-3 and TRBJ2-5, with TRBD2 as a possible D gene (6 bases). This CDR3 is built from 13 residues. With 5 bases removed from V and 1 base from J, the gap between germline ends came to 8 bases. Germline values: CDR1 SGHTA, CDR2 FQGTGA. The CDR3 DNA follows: TGTGCCAGCAGCCCGGGAGCCCAAGAGACCCAGTACTTC. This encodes CASSPGAQETQYF.

The CDR3 DNA sequence: TGTGCCAGTAGTATAGGAGGCTCCTACAATGAGCAGTTCTTC. Amino acids: CASSIGGSYNEQFF. This chain joins TRBV19 and TRBJ2-1; D ambiguous. Per the germline V gene, CDR1 is LNHDA and CDR2 is SQIVND (reference sequence). CDR3 length: 14 amino acids. Trimming took 1 base from V and 0 from J, leaving 4 bases between them.

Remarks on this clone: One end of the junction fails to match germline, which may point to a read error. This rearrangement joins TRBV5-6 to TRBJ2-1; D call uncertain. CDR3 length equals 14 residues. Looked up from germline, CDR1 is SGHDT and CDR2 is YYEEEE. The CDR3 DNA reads TGTGCCACCAGCTCAGTATCAATGTTAGATGAGCAGTTCTTC. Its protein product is CATSSVSMLDEQFF.

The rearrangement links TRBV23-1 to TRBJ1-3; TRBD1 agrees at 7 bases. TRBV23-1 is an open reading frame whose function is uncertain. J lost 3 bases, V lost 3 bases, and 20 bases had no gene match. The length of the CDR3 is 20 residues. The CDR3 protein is CASSHGDKAGRGSVGNTIYF. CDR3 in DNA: TGCGCCAGCAGTCACGGGGATAAGGCGGGCAGGGGGTCGGTTGGAAACACCATATATTTT.

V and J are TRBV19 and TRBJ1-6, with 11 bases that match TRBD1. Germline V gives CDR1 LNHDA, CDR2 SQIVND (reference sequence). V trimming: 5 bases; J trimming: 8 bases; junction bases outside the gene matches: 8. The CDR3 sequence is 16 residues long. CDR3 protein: CASSPRPGQGDSPLHF. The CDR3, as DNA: TGTGCCAGTAGTCCAAGACCGGGACAGGGGGATTCACCCCTCCACTTT.

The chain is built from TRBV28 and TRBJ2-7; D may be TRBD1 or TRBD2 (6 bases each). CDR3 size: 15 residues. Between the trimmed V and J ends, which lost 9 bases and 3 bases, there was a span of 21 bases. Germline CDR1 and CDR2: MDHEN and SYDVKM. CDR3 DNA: TGTGCCAGGGCCTCGGGGGCGTTTGGTATCTACGAGCAGTACTTC. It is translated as CARASGAFGIYEQYF. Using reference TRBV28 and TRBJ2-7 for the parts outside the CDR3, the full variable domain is DVKVTQSSRYLVKRTGEKVFLECVQDMDHENMFWYRQDPGLGLRLIYFSYDVKMKEKGDIPEGYSVSREKKERFSLILESASTNQTSMYLCARASGAFGIYEQYFGPGTRLTVT.

CDR3 region: CASSLGQRDIYEQYF. For the CDR3, the DNA is TGTGCCAGCTCCTTAGGACAGAGAGATATCTACGAGCAGTACTTC. This chain links TRBV18 with TRBJ2-7; tentative D call: TRBD1 (6 bases). The V end was cut by 6 bases, the J end by 3 bases, with 18 bases between. This CDR3 comprises 15 residues. The V gene's germline CDR1 is KGHSH and CDR2 LQKENI.

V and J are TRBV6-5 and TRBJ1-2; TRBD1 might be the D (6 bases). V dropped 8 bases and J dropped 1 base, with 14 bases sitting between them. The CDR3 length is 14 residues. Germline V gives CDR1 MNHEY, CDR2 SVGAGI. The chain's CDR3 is CASARTALNYGYTF. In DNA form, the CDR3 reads TGTGCCAGCGCAAGGACAGCTCTTAACTATGGCTACACCTTC.

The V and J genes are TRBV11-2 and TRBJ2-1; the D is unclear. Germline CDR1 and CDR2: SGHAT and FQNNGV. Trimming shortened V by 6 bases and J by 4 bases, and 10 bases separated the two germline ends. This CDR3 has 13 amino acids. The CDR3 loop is CASSYGVYNEQFF. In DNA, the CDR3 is TGTGCCAGCAGTTATGGAGTTTACAATGAGCAGTTCTTC.

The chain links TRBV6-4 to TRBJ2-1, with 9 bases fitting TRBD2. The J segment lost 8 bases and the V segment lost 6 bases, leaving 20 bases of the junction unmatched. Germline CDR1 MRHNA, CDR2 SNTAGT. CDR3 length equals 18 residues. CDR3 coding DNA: TGTGCCAGCAGCGAGTCTCGGGTTAGCGGGAGTAGTTGGGATGAGCAGTTCTTC. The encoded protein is CASSESRVSGSSWDEQFF.

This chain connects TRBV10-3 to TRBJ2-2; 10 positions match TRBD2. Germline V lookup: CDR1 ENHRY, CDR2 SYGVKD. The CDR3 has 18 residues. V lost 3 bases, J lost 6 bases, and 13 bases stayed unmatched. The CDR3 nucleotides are TGTGCCATCAGTGATTGGACTAGCGGAGGTTTGGGATCCGGGGAGCTGTTTTTT. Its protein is CAISDWTSGGLGSGELFF.

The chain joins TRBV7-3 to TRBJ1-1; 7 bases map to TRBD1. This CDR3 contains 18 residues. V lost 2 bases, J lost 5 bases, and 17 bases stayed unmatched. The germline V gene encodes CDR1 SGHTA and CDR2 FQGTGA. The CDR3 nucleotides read TGTGCCAGCAGCTTAGTCGACCGAGGGGGCGCGAGTGGAACTGAAGCTTTCTTT. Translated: CASSLVDRGGASGTEAFF.

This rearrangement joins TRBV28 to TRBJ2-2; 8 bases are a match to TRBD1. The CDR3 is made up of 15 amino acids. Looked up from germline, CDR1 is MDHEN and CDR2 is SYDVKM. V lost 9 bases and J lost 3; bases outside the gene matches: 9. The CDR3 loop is CASKDRAKDTGELFF. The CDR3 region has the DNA TGTGCCAGTAAGGACAGGGCGAAGGACACCGGGGAGCTGTTTTTT.

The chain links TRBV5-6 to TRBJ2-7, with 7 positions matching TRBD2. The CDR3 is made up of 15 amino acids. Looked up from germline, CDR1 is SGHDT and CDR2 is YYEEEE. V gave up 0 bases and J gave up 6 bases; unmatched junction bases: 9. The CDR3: CASSLDRGRIGEQYF. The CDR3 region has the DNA TGTGCCAGCAGCTTGGACCGCGGGAGAATAGGCGAGCAGTACTTC.

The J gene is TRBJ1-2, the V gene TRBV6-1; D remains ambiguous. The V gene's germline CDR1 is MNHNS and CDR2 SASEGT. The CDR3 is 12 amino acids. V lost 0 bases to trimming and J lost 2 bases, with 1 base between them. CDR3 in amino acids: CASSEANYGYTF. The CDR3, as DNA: TGTGCCAGCAGTGAAGCAAACTATGGCTACACCTTC.

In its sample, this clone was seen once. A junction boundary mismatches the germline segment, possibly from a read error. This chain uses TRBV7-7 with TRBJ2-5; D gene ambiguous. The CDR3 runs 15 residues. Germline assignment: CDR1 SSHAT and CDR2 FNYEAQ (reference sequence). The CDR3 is CASSLDLGPSETQYF. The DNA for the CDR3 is TGTGCTAGCAGCTTAGATTTAGGTCCTTCGGAGACCCAGTACTTC.

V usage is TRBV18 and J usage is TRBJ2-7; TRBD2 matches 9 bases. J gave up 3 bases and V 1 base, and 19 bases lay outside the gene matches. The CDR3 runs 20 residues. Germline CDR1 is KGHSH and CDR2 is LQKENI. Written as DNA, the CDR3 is TGTGCCAGCTCACCACTGAGGGCGGGAGGGTCTACGGCCATAAGCTACGAGCAGTACTTC. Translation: CASSPLRAGGSTAISYEQYF.

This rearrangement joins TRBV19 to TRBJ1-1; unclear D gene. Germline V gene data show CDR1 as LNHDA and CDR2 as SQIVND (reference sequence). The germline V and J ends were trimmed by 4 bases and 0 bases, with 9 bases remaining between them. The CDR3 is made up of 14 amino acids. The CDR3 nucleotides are TGTGCCAGTAGTAAAGGACGGATGAACACTGAAGCTTTCTTT. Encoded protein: CASSKGRMNTEAFF.